The 3 T cell receptor beta chains presented below share a single source sample, sequenced in a study of graft-versus-host responses after intestinal transplantation. What these receptors recognize is not known. The method was immunoSEQ multiplex PCR; TCRdb's version includes in-frame clones alone and lacks a portion of them. Of approximately 110,000 clones listed, 85% to 95% are singletons. Sequencing was performed on unstimulated CD8+ T cells sorted from spleen or lymph node cells, taken before transplant. The receptors originated from a human donor who was the organ donor for an intestinal transplant.

The gene calls are TRBV7-8 and TRBJ1-1; no firm D call. Germline V CDR1 and CDR2: SGHVS, FQNEAQ. Trimming removed 5 bases at V and 0 bases at J, with 10 bases between. The CDR3 has 14 residues. The CDR3 sequence is CASSHKRLNTEAFF. The DNA for the CDR3 is TGTGCCAGCAGCCACAAAAGATTGAACACTGAAGCTTTCTTT.

The count of this clone is one. The rearrangement uses TRBV5-4 and TRBJ2-7; unclear D gene. The CDR3 covers 14 residues. V was pared by 4 bases and J by 7 bases, with 18 bases between. The germline V gene encodes CDR1 SGHNT and CDR2 YYREEE (reference sequence). Here the CDR3 DNA reads TGTGCCAGCAGCGTTGGTACACAAATTGGGGAGCAGTACTTC. Translating gives CASSVGTQIGEQYF.

J is TRBJ2-7 and V is TRBV2; 8 bases align to TRBD1. Germline V CDR1 and CDR2: SNHLY, FYNNEI. J lost 1 base, V lost 10 bases, and 12 bases had no gene match. This CDR3 comprises 15 residues. The CDR3 region is CATGQGLGLSYEQYF. The CDR3 DNA is TGTGCCACCGGACAGGGTTTAGGTCTTTCCTACGAGCAGTACTTC.